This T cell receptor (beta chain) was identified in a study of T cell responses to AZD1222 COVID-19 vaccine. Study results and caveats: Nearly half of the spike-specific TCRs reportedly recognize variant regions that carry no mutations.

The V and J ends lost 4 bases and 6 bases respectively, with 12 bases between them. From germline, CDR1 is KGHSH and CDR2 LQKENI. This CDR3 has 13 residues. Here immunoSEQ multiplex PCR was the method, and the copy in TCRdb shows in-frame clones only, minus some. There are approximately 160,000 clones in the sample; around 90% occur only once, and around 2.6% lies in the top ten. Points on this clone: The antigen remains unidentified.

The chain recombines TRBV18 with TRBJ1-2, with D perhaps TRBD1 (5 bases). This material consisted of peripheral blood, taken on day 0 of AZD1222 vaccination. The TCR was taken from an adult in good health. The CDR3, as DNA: TGTGCCAGCTCACTTGGACACGGGGATGGCTACACCTTC. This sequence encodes CASSLGHGDGYTF.